This record looks at one TCR beta chain sequence and its context. Measured with immunoSEQ multiplex PCR; TCRdb has only the in-frame clones, and not every one. The table includes around 200,000 clones, around 86% detected once. The data originate from a study of blood T cell repertoires in COVID-19. Looking at the study overall: Both acute and convalescent COVID-19 samples were obtained from the United States, Italy and Spain.

The V and J ends lost 5 bases and 3 bases, in that order; junction bases with no gene match: 10. The germline gives CDR1 MNHEY, CDR2 SMNVEV (reference sequence). This CDR3 spans 16 amino acids. This chain links TRBV27 with TRBJ1-3; 7 bases are shared with TRBD1. Sequenced material: peripheral blood. The sequence came from a woman of 80 years or more in a cohort sampled during active or convalescent COVID-19. CDR3 DNA: TGTGCCAGCAGTACCAACAGGGGATGGGGTGGAAACACCATATATTTT. The encoded protein is CASSTNRGWGGNTIYF.